This T cell receptor beta chain was captured by sequencing in a study of PD-1 blockade in mismatch repair-deficient tumors. Study findings and constraints: Rapid post-treatment expansion, then contraction, generally preceding radiologic response, marked tumor-resident clones.

Germline lookup yields CDR1 SGHVS and CDR2 FNYEAQ. The CDR3 is made up of 16 amino acids. After removal of 4 bases from V and 4 bases from J, the junction contained 6 bases not matched to a gene. Concerning this clone itself: Antigen: not known.

The repertoire was sequenced with immunoSEQ multiplex PCR; TCRdb's copy has only in-frame clones and lacks some. The sample holds 35,000 to 40,000 clones, 79% seen once. The chain employs TRBV7-6 and TRBJ2-7; 14 bases are shared with TRBD2. Sample: peripheral blood, taken 4 weeks after starting pembrolizumab. The TCR was taken from an adult with mismatch repair-deficient cancer. The CDR3 DNA reads TGTGCCAGCAGCTACGGGACTAGCGGGAGTGGGTACGAGCAGTACTTC. It is translated as CASSYGTSGSGYEQYF.